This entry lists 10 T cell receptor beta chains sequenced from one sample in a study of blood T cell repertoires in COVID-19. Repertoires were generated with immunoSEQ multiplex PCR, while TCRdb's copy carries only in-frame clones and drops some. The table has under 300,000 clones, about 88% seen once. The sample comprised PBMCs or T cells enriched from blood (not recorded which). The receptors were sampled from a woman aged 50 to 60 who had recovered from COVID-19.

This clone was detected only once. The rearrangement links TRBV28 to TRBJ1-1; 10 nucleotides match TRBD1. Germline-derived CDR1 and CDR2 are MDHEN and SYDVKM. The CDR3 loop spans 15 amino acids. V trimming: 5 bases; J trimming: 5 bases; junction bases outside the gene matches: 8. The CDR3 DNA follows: TGTGCCAGCAGTCCGTGGACAGGGGGGAGGACTGAAGCTTTCTTT. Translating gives CASSPWTGGRTEAFF.

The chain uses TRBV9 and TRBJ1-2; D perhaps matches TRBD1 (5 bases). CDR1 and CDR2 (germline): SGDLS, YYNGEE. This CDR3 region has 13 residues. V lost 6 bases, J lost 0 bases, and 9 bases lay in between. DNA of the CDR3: TGTGCCAGCAACCAGGGTACTAACTATGGCTACACCTTC. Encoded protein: CASNQGTNYGYTF.

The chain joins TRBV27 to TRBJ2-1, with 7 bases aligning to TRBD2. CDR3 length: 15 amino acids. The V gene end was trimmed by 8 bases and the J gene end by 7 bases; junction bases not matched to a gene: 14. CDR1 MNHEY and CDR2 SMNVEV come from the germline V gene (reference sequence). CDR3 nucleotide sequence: TGTGCCAGCCTTGAAACGGGGGGAGGAGGTAATGAGCAGTTCTTC. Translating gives CASLETGGGGNEQFF.

In nucleotides, the CDR3 is TGTGCCATCAGCGGGGACACGAACACCGGGGAGCTGTTTTTT. It specifies CAISGDTNTGELFF. The gene calls are TRBV10-3 and TRBJ2-2, with TRBD1 as a possible D gene (6 bases). The germline CDR1 and CDR2 sequences are ENHRY and SYGVKD. The CDR3 spans 14 residues. V was cut by 6 bases and J by 0 bases, with 8 bases left in between.

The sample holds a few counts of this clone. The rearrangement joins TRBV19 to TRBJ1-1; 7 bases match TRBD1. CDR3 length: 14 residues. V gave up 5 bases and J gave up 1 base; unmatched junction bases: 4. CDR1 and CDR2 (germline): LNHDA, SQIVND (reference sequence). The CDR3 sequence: CASSYRQGNTEAFF. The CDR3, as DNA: TGTGCCAGTAGTTACCGACAGGGGAACACTGAAGCTTTCTTT.

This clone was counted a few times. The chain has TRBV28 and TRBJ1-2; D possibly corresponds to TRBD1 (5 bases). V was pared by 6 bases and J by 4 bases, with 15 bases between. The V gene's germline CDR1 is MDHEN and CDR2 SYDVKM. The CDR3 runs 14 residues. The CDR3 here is CASSTGPGGYGYTF. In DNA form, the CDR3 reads TGTGCCAGCAGCACAGGACCGGGGGGCTATGGCTACACCTTC.

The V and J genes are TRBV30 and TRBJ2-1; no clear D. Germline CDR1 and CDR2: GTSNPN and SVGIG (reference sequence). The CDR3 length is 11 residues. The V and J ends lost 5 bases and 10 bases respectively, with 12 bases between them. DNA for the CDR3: TGTGCCTGGGCAGGTTCCAGGGAGCAGTTCTTC. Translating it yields CAWAGSREQFF. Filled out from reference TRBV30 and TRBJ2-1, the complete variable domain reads SQTIHQWPATLVQPVGSPLSLECTVEGTSNPNLYWYRQAAGRGLQLLFYSVGIGQISSEVPQNLSASRPQDRQFILSSKKLLLSDSGFYLCAWAGSREQFFGPGTRLTVL.

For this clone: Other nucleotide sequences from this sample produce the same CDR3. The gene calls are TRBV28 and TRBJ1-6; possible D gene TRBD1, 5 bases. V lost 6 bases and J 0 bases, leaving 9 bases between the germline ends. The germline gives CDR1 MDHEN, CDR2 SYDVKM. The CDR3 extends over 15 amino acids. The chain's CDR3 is CASRTGSSYNSPLHF. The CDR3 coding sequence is TGTGCCAGCAGAACAGGAAGCTCCTATAATTCACCCCTCCACTTT.

In DNA form, the CDR3 reads TGTGCCAGCAGCTTAGCGGGGAGGCCCTCCTACAATGAGCAGTTCTTC. Residues: CASSLAGRPSYNEQFF. The genes are TRBV11-2 and TRBJ2-1, with a weak D call TRBD2 (6 bases). CDR1 is SGHAT and CDR2 is FQNNGV in the germline V gene. V was pared by 1 base and J by 0 bases, with 10 bases between. The CDR3 runs 16 residues.

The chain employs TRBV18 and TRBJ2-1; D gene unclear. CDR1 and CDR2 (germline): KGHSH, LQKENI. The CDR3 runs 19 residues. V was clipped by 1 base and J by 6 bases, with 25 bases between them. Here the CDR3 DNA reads TGTGCCAGCTCACCACTGGCGAAGAGGTCTACACTCCCAATCAATGAGCAGTTCTTC. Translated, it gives CASSPLAKRSTLPINEQFF.